This is a list of T cell receptor beta chains from one sample in a study of cytomegalovirus exposure and HLA in healthy donors. Libraries were prepared by immunoSEQ multiplex PCR; TCRdb keeps only in-frame clonotypes and omits some of them. The data hold 150,000 to 200,000 clones, with more than 75% observed a single time. Input material: PBMCs. The receptors derive from a man aged 25 to 40 in good health and CMV-seropositive. CDR3s include the opening cysteine and the closing phenylalanine or tryptophan. The D gene is left open where the match is weak. Clone size is not always given. Where it is, it says once, few, many or a class for expanded clones.

cdr3_aa cdr3_nt v_call clone_size d_call j_call cdr3_length
CASSPSPDAHTIYF TGCGCCAGCAGCCCCTCCCCGGATGCCCACACCATATATTTT TRBV4-1 NA NA TRBJ1-3 14
CAAGRDTEAFF TGTGCCGCCGGAAGGGACACTGAAGCTTTCTTT TRBV10-3 NA NA TRBJ1-1 11
CASSLKGDTEAFF TGTGCCAGCAGTTTGAAGGGTGACACTGAAGCTTTCTTT TRBV27 NA NA TRBJ1-1 13
CASSLLLNTGELFF TGTGCTAGCAGCTTACTACTGAACACCGGGGAGCTGTTTTTT TRBV7-7 few NA TRBJ2-2 14
CASSPGRQGANVLTF TGCGCCAGCAGCCCAGGGCGTCAGGGGGCCAACGTCCTGACTTTC TRBV5-1 NA NA TRBJ2-6 15
CASSYLGPQGTQYF TGTGCCAGCAGTTACCTTGGCCCACAGGGGACCCAGTACTTC TRBV6-5 NA NA TRBJ2-5 14
CASSVQTGSLFSGNTIYF TGTGCCAGCAGCGTCCAGACCGGGTCCCTGTTCTCTGGAAACACCATATATTTT TRBV9 NA NA TRBJ1-3 18
CASSDRTGISGELFF TGTGCCAGCAGCGATCGGACAGGGATCTCCGGGGAGCTGTTTTTT TRBV9 NA TRBD1 TRBJ2-2 15
CASSLAQMRDYGYTF TGTGCCAGCAGCTTAGCCCAAATGAGGGACTATGGCTACACCTTC TRBV5-6 NA NA TRBJ1-2 15
CASSSQRGLAGEMGTGELFF TGTGCCAGCAGTTCCCAGAGGGGACTAGCGGGAGAGATGGGCACCGGGGAGCTGTTTTTT TRBV28 NA TRBD2 TRBJ2-2 20
CASSLPGEAGELFF TGTGCCAGCAGCTTACCAGGCGAAGCCGGGGAGCTGTTTTTT TRBV11-3 NA NA TRBJ2-2 14
CASSVLQGRDGYTF TGTGCCAGCAGCGTACTACAGGGAAGAGATGGCTACACCTTC TRBV9 NA NA TRBJ1-2 14
CASSLTGHPGLAGGTVYEQYF TGTGCCAGCAGCCTTACGGGACATCCGGGACTAGCGGGAGGGACTGTCTACGAGCAGTACTTC TRBV9 NA TRBD2 TRBJ2-7 21
CATSRDTVASGVGIQETQYF TGTGCCACCAGCAGAGACACAGTAGCTAGCGGGGTGGGGATCCAAGAGACCCAGTACTTC TRBV15 NA TRBD2 TRBJ2-5 20
CASSLGGGRRNEQFF TGTGCCAGCAGCTTAGGGGGGGGCCGGAGGAATGAGCAGTTCTTC TRBV7-2 NA NA TRBJ2-1 15
CASSEGPAQMHYGYTF TGTGCCAGCAGTGAGGGACCGGCCCAGATGCACTATGGCTACACCTTC TRBV6-1 once NA TRBJ1-2 16
CASSPTEAERETQYF TGCGCCAGCAGCCCCACCGAAGCGGAGAGAGAGACCCAGTACTTC TRBV5-1 NA NA TRBJ2-5 15
CASSLGRGEYQETQYF TGTGCCAGCAGCTTAGGGAGGGGCGAGTACCAAGAGACCCAGTACTTC TRBV11-1 NA NA TRBJ2-5 16
CASSLGQVSSYEQYF TGCGCCAGCAGCTTGGGACAGGTTAGCTCCTACGAGCAGTACTTC TRBV5-1 NA NA TRBJ2-7 15
CASSQERNDANTEAFF TGCGCCAGCAGCCAAGAAAGGAATGACGCTAACACTGAAGCTTTCTTT TRBV4-3 NA NA TRBJ1-1 16
CASSPRTGAYEQYF TGTGCCAGCAGTCCCCGGACAGGCGCCTACGAGCAGTACTTC TRBV28 NA TRBD1 TRBJ2-7 14
CASRDSANTGELFF TGTGCCAGCAGGGACAGCGCGAACACCGGGGAGCTGTTTTTT TRBV7-2 once NA TRBJ2-2 14
CASSLGQDGTLTGELFF TGTGCCAGCAGCTTAGGTCAGGACGGGACCCTCACCGGGGAGCTGTTTTTT TRBV7-9 NA NA TRBJ2-2 17
CASGPTGFSTNEKLFF TGTGCCAGCGGGCCTACGGGATTTTCAACTAATGAAAAACTGTTTTTT TRBV27 NA NA TRBJ1-4 16
CASSGYTGLTGELFF TGTGCCAGCAGCGGATATACAGGGTTAACCGGGGAGCTGTTTTTT TRBV9 NA NA TRBJ2-2 15
CASCLNTEAFF TGTGCCAGCTGCTTGAACACTGAAGCTTTCTTT TRBV6-1 once NA TRBJ1-1 11
CASSLGGPYEQYF TGTGCCAGCAGTTTAGGGGGGCCCTACGAGCAGTACTTC TRBV28 NA NA TRBJ2-7 13
CASSQDGLATLGNEQFF TGCGCCAGCAGCCAAGATGGGTTAGCGACCCTTGGAAATGAGCAGTTCTTC TRBV4-1 NA NA TRBJ2-1 17
CASSPTGPAYEQYF TGCGCCAGCAGCCCGACGGGGCCCGCCTACGAGCAGTACTTC TRBV5-1 NA NA TRBJ2-7 14
CASSRSTALAENTEAFF TGCGCCAGCAGCCGGAGTACGGCCCTTGCTGAGAACACTGAAGCTTTCTTT TRBV4-1 NA NA TRBJ1-1 17
CASSGREAGNTIYF TGTGCCAGCAGTGGCAGGGAAGCTGGAAACACCATATATTTT TRBV6-6 NA NA TRBJ1-3 14
CASSPGPNEQYF TGTGCCAGCAGCCCCGGGCCAAACGAGCAGTACTTC TRBV9 NA NA TRBJ2-7 12
CATKGQGWDGELFF TGTGCCACCAAAGGACAGGGATGGGACGGGGAGCTGTTTTTT TRBV2 NA TRBD1 TRBJ2-2 14
CASSFMTTAQRDTQYF TGTGCCAGCAGTTTTATGACTACCGCCCAAAGGGATACGCAGTATTTT TRBV28 NA NA TRBJ2-3 16
CASSSLGTSGSYEQYF TGTGCCAGCAGTTCATTAGGGACTAGCGGGAGTTACGAGCAGTACTTC TRBV27 NA TRBD2 TRBJ2-7 16
CASSLPGRVSEQYF TGTGCCAGCAGCCTTCCAGGGAGGGTCAGCGAGCAGTACTTC TRBV7-9 NA TRBD2 TRBJ2-7 14
CASSIWRSSGANVLTF TGTGCCAGTAGTATATGGCGGTCCTCTGGGGCCAACGTCCTGACTTTC TRBV19 NA NA TRBJ2-6 16
CASSLWGTGGTIGYTF TGTGCCAGCAGCTTATGGGGGACAGGGGGCACGATTGGCTACACCTTC TRBV5-6 once TRBD1 TRBJ1-2 16
CASSRGGNQETQYF TGTGCCAGCAGTCGCGGGGGGAACCAAGAGACCCAGTACTTC TRBV6-5 NA TRBD2 TRBJ2-5 14
CASRRQGEETQYF TGTGCCAGCAGAAGACAGGGTGAAGAGACCCAGTACTTC TRBV6-1 once TRBD1 TRBJ2-5 13
CASSLGADSNQPQHF TGTGCCAGCAGTCTGGGGGCAGATAGCAATCAGCCCCAGCATTTT TRBV28 NA NA TRBJ1-5 15
CASSHSPIPLKEQYF TGTGCCAGCAGTCACTCACCGATCCCTCTGAAAGAGCAGTACTTC TRBV6-5 NA NA TRBJ2-7 15
CASSQGRGPSYEQYF TGCGCCAGCAGTCAGGGCAGGGGGCCCAGCTACGAGCAGTACTTC TRBV23-1 NA TRBD1 TRBJ2-7 15